Listed below are T cell receptor beta chains from one sample, sequenced in a study of early T cells in non-severe SARS-CoV-2 infection. TCRdb fed the 5' RACE reads into MiXCR, producing one record per CDR3 protein. This table has about 31,000 distinct CDR3 sequences, 7% to 7.5% appearing once. The specimen comprised whole blood, sampled at baseline. Source of these receptors: an adult who was a healthcare worker with PCR-confirmed SARS-CoV-2 infection or an uninfected control (not recorded which). Both conserved end residues are part of each CDR3. The D gene is left open where the match is weak. Not every row has a clone size; where given, it reads once, few, many or a size class.

v_gene	abundance	d_gene	j_gene	len	CDR3nt	CDR3aa
TRBV7-3	once	TRBD2	TRBJ2-1	14	TGTGCCAGCAGCTTAGGGCTAGCGGGAGGTGAGCAGTTCTTC	CASSLGLAGGEQFF
TRBV10-3	-	-	TRBJ1-4	13	TGTGCCATCAGTGAGTCGGTGGGCTACACGTTCCATTTT	CAISESVGYTFHF
TRBV10-3	-	TRBD2	TRBJ2-3	14	TGTGCCATCACCGCGGGAGCGTTGACAGATACGCAGTATTTT	CAITAGALTDTQYF
TRBV24-1	few	TRBD2	TRBJ2-3	14	TGTGCCACCAGTGTGACTAGCGACACAGATACGCAGTATTTT	CATSVTSDTDTQYF
TRBV29-1	-	-	TRBJ2-1	12	TGCAGCGTTTACGGACGTGACAATGAGCAGTTCTTC	CSVYGRDNEQFF
TRBV29-1	-	-	TRBJ2-2	14	TGCAGCGTTCAGGGGCGGAAGAACACCGGGGAGCTGTTTTTT	CSVQGRKNTGELFF
TRBV29-1	many	-	TRBJ2-6	14	TGCAGCACCACCAGCGGCTCTGGGGCCAACGTCCTGACTTTC	CSTTSGSGANVLTF
TRBV5-8	many	TRBD1	TRBJ1-2	16	TGTGCCAGCAGCTCCTACGGACAGGGAGGAATCTTTGGCTACACCTTC	CASSSYGQGGIFGYTF
TRBV4-1	many	TRBD1	TRBJ1-2	16	TGCGCCAGCAGCCAAGAGGGACAGGGCAACTACTATGGCTACACCTTC	CASSQEGQGNYYGYTF
TRBV21-1	few	-	TRBJ2-7	17	TGTGCCAGCAGCAAAGTTAATGGACAGGGGGCCGACTACGAGCAGTACTTC	CASSKVNGQGADYEQYF
TRBV2	many	TRBD1	TRBJ1-5	16	TGTGCCAGCAGTGAACGTAACAGGGGGCTTGGTCAGCCCCAGCATTTT	CASSERNRGLGQPQHF
TRBV6-2/TRBV6-3	few	TRBD2	TRBJ2-3	17	TGTGCCAGCAGTTTACGGGGTACTAGCGGGAGAACAGATACGCAGTATTTT	CASSLRGTSGRTDTQYF
TRBV30	-	TRBD1	TRBJ1-5	15	TGTGCCTGGAGGCCAACAGGGGGCCGGGATCAGCCCCAGCATTTT	CAWRPTGGRDQPQHF
TRBV29-1	many	-	TRBJ1-1	11	TGCAGCGTTGAGGGGAACACTGAAGCTTTCTTT	CSVEGNTEAFF
TRBV7-7	many	TRBD2	TRBJ2-5	15	TGTGCTAGCAGCTCCGGGACTAGCGTTTCAGAGACCCAGTACTTC	CASSSGTSVSETQYF
TRBV3-1	medium-sized	TRBD2	TRBJ2-7	15	TGTGCCAGCAGCCGTGGGGCTAGCGGTTCCTACGAGCAGTACTTC	CASSRGASGSYEQYF
TRBV10-3	many	TRBD2	TRBJ2-1	14	TGTGCCACCGCCCTAGCGGGAGGCGTTGGTGAGCAGTTCTTC	CATALAGGVGEQFF
TRBV19	-	-	TRBJ1-2	15	TGTGCCAGTACGAACCACCCGGGGAGTGGATATGGCTACACCTTC	CASTNHPGSGYGYTF
TRBV19	-	-	TRBJ2-1	17	TGTGCCAGTAGTACTCGGGCTTTGTGGCCCTCCTACAATGAGCAGTTCTTC	CASSTRALWPSYNEQFF
TRBV12-3/TRBV12-4	once	TRBD2	TRBJ2-5	14	TGTGCCAGCAAGCTAGCGGGAGCCGGGGAGACCCAGTACTTC	CASKLAGAGETQYF
TRBV11-2	few	-	TRBJ2-1	14	TGTGCCAGCAGCCCGGGACAAGTTTACAATGAGCAGTTCTTC	CASSPGQVYNEQFF
TRBV20-1	many	-	TRBJ1-5	14	TGCAGTGCTAGCGAGGGGGTAGGTTATCAGCCCCAGCATTTT	CSASEGVGYQPQHF
TRBV14	few	-	TRBJ2-3	13	TGTGCCAGCAGCCAAGCTTTCGGGGATACGCAGTATTTT	CASSQAFGDTQYF
TRBV4-3	few	-	TRBJ1-1	13	TGCGCCAGCACTGAACAGGGGAACACTGAAGCTTTCTTT	CASTEQGNTEAFF
TRBV7-8	-	-	TRBJ1-1	13	TGTGCCAGCAGCCGGGGACAGAACACTGAAGCTTTCTTT	CASSRGQNTEAFF
TRBV3-1	-	-	TRBJ1-1	13	TGTGCCAGCAGACAGTTGGGGGAAACTGAAGCTTTCTTT	CASRQLGETEAFF
TRBV7-2	-	-	TRBJ2-1	16	TGTGCCAGCAGCTTAGACAAGGGTTACAACTACAATGAGCAGTTCTTC	CASSLDKGYNYNEQFF
TRBV3-1	few	-	TRBJ2-5	14	TGTGCCAGCAGCCAAGCGGAGCACCGAGGGACCCAGTACTTC	CASSQAEHRGTQYF
TRBV4-3	few	TRBD2	TRBJ2-1	15	TGCGCCAGCAGCCAAGATTATTCGGGAGGCGGTGAGCAGTTCTTC	CASSQDYSGGGEQFF
TRBV7-9	many	TRBD2	TRBJ2-7	17	TGTGCCAGCAGCTTATCATTCGCTAGCGGACCTAACTACGAGCAGTACTTC	CASSLSFASGPNYEQYF
TRBV18	-	TRBD2	TRBJ2-1	16	TGTGCCAGCTCACCACCGTCAGGACTAGCGGGAGGGCCGTTGTTCTTC	CASSPPSGLAGGPLFF
TRBV11-2	-	-	TRBJ1-2	14	TGTGCCAGCAGCTTAAACCCAGGGAACTATGGCTACACCTTC	CASSLNPGNYGYTF
TRBV4-3	medium-sized	-	TRBJ1-6	14	TGCGCCAGCAGCCAGGGCTCCTATAATTCACCCCTCCACTTT	CASSQGSYNSPLHF
TRBV6-2/TRBV6-3	-	-	TRBJ1-5	14	TGTGCCAGCAGCCGGTTCGGCAACAATCAGCCCCAGCATTTT	CASSRFGNNQPQHF
TRBV12-3/TRBV12-4	many	-	TRBJ1-2	15	TGTGCCAGCAGTTTGGCAGGATTGGGCTATGGTGGCTACACCTTC	CASSLAGLGYGGYTF
TRBV4-3	medium-sized	TRBD1	TRBJ2-3	16	TGCGCCAGCAGCCAAGATGGCAGGGGGCTATCAGATACGCAGTATTTT	CASSQDGRGLSDTQYF
TRBV7-9	many	TRBD1	TRBJ2-1	13	TGTGCCAGCAGCTTAGGACAGGGGACTGAGCAGTTCTTC	CASSLGQGTEQFF
TRBV7-2	many	TRBD1	TRBJ1-2	13	TGTGCCAGCAGTCGGGACAGGAACTATGGCTACACCTTC	CASSRDRNYGYTF
TRBV30	-	TRBD2	TRBJ2-1	14	TGTGCCTGGAGTCCGCTAGCGGGAGACAATGAGCAGTTCTTC	CAWSPLAGDNEQFF
TRBV27	few	TRBD1	TRBJ1-2	13	TGTGCCAGCAGTCCGAGGGACAGTGTTAGCTACACCTTC	CASSPRDSVSYTF
TRBV25-1	-	TRBD1	TRBJ2-7	13	TGTGCCAGCAGTACGGACAGGAGCTACGAGCAGTACTTC	CASSTDRSYEQYF
TRBV6-6	-	TRBD2	TRBJ2-1	14	TGTGCCAGCAGCGTAGCGGGTGGCTACAATGAGCAGTTCTTC	CASSVAGGYNEQFF
TRBV11-2	-	-	TRBJ2-3	13	TGTGCCAGCAGCTCGGGGGCGAGAGATACGCAGTATTTT	CASSSGARDTQYF
TRBV4-1	many	TRBD2	TRBJ2-3	17	TGCGCCAGCAGCCAAGAAGGCACTAGCGGGAGCGTGAATACGCAGTATTTT	CASSQEGTSGSVNTQYF
TRBV15	-	-	TRBJ2-1	15	TGTGCCACCAGCAGAGTGAGATCGTCCTACGATGAGCAGTTCTTC	CATSRVRSSYDEQFF
TRBV7-9	few	TRBD1	TRBJ1-2	15	TGTGCCAGCAGCTCGAAGGACAGGAACGACTATGGCTACACCTTC	CASSSKDRNDYGYTF
TRBV4-3	few	-	TRBJ1-5	15	TGCGCCAGCAGCCAAGAAACCGGGCCCAATCAGCCCCAGCATTTT	CASSQETGPNQPQHF
TRBV6-6	many	TRBD2	TRBJ2-7	15	TGTGCCAGCAACCCGACTAGCGGGAACTCCTACGAGCAGTACTTC	CASNPTSGNSYEQYF
TRBV27	few	-	TRBJ1-1	14	TGTGCCAGCAGTGATGGGAGGAGAAACACTGAAGCTTTCTTT	CASSDGRRNTEAFF
TRBV9	-	-	TRBJ1-3	16	TGTGCCAGCAGCGTAGGTGGCGGGGACTCTGGAAACACCATATATTTT	CASSVGGGDSGNTIYF
TRBV19	few	TRBD2	TRBJ2-6	18	TGTGCCAGTAGTATTCCGGCTAGCGGGAGGTCTGGGGCCAACGTCCTGACTTTC	CASSIPASGRSGANVLTF
TRBV11-3	few	-	TRBJ1-1	15	TGTGCCAGCAGCTTAGGCACGGGGGCAGGCACTGAAGCTTTCTTT	CASSLGTGAGTEAFF
TRBV27	many	-	TRBJ1-6	13	TGTGCCAGCAGCCTTGGGGGGGGTTCACCCCTCCACTTT	CASSLGGGSPLHF